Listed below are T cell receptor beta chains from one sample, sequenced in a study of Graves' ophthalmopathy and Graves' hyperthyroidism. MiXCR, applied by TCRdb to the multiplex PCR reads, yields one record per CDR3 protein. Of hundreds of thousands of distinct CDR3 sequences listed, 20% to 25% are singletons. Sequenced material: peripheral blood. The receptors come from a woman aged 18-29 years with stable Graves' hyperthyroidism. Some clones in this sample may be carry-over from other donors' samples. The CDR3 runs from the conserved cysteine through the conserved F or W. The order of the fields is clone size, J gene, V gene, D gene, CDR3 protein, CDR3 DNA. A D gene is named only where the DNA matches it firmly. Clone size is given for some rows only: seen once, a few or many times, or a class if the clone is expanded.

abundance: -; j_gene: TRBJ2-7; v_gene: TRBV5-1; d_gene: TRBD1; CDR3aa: CASSPGGPLYEQYF; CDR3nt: TGCGCCAGCAGCCCAGGGGGACCCCTCTACGAGCAGTACTTC
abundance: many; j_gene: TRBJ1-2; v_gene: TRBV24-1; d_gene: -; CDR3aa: CATSDWGNGYTF; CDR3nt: TGTGCCACCAGTGATTGGGGGAATGGCTACACCTTC
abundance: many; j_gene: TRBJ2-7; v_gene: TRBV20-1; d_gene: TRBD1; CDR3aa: CSARTGGHEQYF; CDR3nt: TGCAGTGCTCGAACAGGGGGCCACGAGCAGTACTTC
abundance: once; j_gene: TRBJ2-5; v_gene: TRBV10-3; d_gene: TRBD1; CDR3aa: CAISEADRTLETQYF; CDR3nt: TGTGCCATCAGTGAGGCGGACAGGACATTGGAGACCCAGTACTTC
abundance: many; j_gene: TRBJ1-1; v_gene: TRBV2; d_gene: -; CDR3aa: CASSLRHKAFF; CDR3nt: TGTGCCAGCAGTCTAAGACATAAAGCTTTCTTT
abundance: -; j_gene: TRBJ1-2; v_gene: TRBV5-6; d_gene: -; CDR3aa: CASSSIIYITRRDGYTF; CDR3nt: TGTGCCAGCAGCTCCATCATATACATAACGAGGAGAGATGGTTACACCTTC
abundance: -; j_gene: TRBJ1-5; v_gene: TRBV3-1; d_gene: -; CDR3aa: CASSQENYRASNQLQHF; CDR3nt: TGTGCCAGCAGCCAAGAGAATTACAGGGCTAGCAATCAGCTCCAGCATTTT
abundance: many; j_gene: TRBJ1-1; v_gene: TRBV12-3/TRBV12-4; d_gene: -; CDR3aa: CASSTRGRGGTEAFF; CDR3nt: TGTGCCAGCAGTACCCGCGGGCGGGGGGGGACTGAAGCTTTCTTT
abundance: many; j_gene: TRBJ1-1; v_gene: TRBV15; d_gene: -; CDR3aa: CATSRDTNTEAFF; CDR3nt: TGTGCCACCAGCAGAGATACAAACACTGAAGCTTTCTTT
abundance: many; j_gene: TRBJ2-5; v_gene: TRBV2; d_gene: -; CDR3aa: CASGGASRETQYF; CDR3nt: TGTGCCAGCGGCGGTGCTAGCCGGGAGACCCAGTACTTC